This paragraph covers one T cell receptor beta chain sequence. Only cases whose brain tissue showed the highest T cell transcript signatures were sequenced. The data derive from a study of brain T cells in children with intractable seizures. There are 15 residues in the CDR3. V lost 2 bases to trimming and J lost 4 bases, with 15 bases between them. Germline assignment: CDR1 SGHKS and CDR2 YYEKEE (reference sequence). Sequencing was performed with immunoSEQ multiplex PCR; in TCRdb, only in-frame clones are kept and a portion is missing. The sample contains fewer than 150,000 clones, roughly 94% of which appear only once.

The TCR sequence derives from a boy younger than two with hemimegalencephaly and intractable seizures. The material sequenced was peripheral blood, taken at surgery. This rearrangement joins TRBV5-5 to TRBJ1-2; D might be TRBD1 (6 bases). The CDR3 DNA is TGTGCCAGCAGCTTCGACCGGGGGGGCGTCTATGGCTACACCTTC. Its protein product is CASSFDRGGVYGYTF.